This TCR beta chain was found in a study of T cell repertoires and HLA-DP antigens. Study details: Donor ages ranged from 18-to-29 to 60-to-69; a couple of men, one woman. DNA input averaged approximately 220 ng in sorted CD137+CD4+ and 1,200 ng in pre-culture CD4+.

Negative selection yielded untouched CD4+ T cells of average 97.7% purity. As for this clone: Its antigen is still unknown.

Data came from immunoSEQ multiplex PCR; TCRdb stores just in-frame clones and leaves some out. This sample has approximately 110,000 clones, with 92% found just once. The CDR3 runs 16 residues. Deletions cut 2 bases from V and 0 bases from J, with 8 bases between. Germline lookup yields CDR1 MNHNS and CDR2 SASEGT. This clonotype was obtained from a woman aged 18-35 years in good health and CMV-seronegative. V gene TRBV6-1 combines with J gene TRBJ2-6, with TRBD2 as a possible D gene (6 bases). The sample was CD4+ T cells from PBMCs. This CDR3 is CASSENGGSGANVLTF. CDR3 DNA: TGTGCCAGCAGTGAAAACGGGGGCTCTGGGGCCAACGTCCTGACTTTC.